These 11 T cell receptor beta chains originate from one sample sequenced in a study of human T cells and chemical hapten exposure. TCRdb reprocessed the RACE reads with MiXCR, giving one entry per CDR3 protein. The sample includes around 300,000 distinct CDR3 sequences, roughly 6% of them seen just once. Indicated time point: pre-sensitization, week 0. Treatment reported: therapeutic diphenylcyclopropenone sensitization with weekly scalp DPC. This specimen was whole blood, taken in connection with sensitization to the hapten diphenylcyclopropenone (DPC). These TCRs come from a woman aged 18 to 35 with alopecia areata. Some clones in this sample may be carry-over from other donors' samples.

This clonotype was observed at least ten times. This chain links TRBV4-3 with TRBJ1-2; 9 bases are a match to TRBD1. V was clipped by 3 bases and J by 7 bases; unmatched bases: 18. The CDR3 is made up of 18 amino acids. In germline, CDR1 is LGHNA, CDR2 YSLEER. In DNA form, the CDR3 reads TGCGCCAGCAGCCAGGACACAGGGGGCGATAGTATCTATGTTGGCTACACCTTC. It codes for CASSQDTGGDSIYVGYTF.

This clonotype appeared many times. The chain is built from TRBV6-4 and TRBJ1-5, with D uncertain. This CDR3 has 14 residues. CDR1 and CDR2 (germline): MRHNA, SNTAGT. Trimming took off 2 bases at V and 6 bases at J, with 11 bases between the two ends. CDR3 loop: CASSDSGVRQPQHF. The CDR3 DNA sequence: TGTGCCAGCAGTGACAGTGGTGTTCGTCAGCCCCAGCATTTT.

In this sample, this clonotype turned up a few times. The chain combines TRBV20-1 with TRBJ2-7, with unresolved D. The CDR3 is 16 amino acids. The germline V gene encodes CDR1 DFQATT and CDR2 SNEGSKA (reference sequence). Trimming pared 2 bases from V and 3 bases from J, leaving 20 bases between. The DNA for the CDR3 is TGCAGTGCTAGACCCTTCGGACGGATCGGAAGCTACGAGCAGTACTTC. Translating gives CSARPFGRIGSYEQYF.

Only a few counts were recorded for this clonotype. The chain couples TRBV6-5 to TRBJ1-1, with TRBD1 matching 9 bases. The CDR3 loop spans 19 amino acids. Trimming removed 0 bases from V and 5 bases from J; junction bases left unmatched: 16. Germline V CDR1 and CDR2: MNHEY, SVGAGI. This CDR3 is CASSYSIWYSLDRGTEAFF. The CDR3 DNA sequence: TGTGCCAGCAGTTACTCGATCTGGTATAGCCTTGACAGGGGGACTGAAGCTTTCTTT.

This clonotype was picked up a small number of times. CDR3 amino acids: CATSGGGASTDTQYF. The CDR3 bases are TGTGCCACCAGTGGGGGGGGAGCTAGCACAGATACGCAGTATTTT. The chain combines TRBV24-1 with TRBJ2-3; 7 nucleotides match TRBD2. Trimming cost V 5 bases and J 0 bases; bases outside gene matches: 4. The CDR3 runs to 15 residues. In germline, CDR1 is KGHDR, CDR2 SFDVKD.

The chain couples TRBV9 to TRBJ2-5, with 8 bases matching TRBD2. With 3 bases clipped from V and 3 bases from J, the junction kept 4 bases outside the gene matches. This CDR3 spans 14 amino acids. From germline, CDR1 is SGDLS and CDR2 YYNGEE. CDR3 coding DNA: TGTGCCAGCAGCGGCGGACTAGCCGAAGAGACCCAGTACTTC. Translating it yields CASSGGLAEETQYF.

The rearrangement uses TRBV12-3 or TRBV12-4 and TRBJ2-7, with a tentative D call TRBD1 (5 bases). The CDR3 is 15 residues long. V was shortened by 6 bases and J by 5 bases, with 20 bases between the two germline ends. The CDR3 bases are TGTGCCAGCAGCCGACGGGCCTGGGGCGGCCACGAGCAGTACTTC. Amino acids: CASSRRAWGGHEQYF.

This clonotype appeared a few times. The V and J genes are TRBV7-2 and TRBJ2-7, with no clear D. CDR1 SGHTA and CDR2 FQGNSA come from the germline V gene. The CDR3 has 15 amino acids. Trimming left V 3 bases short and J 3 bases short, with 15 bases between. CDR3 in amino acids: CASSFSSRPFYEQYF. The CDR3 DNA reads as TGTGCCAGCAGCTTTTCCTCGCGGCCTTTCTACGAGCAGTACTTC. Based on the CDR3 plus reference TRBV7-2 and TRBJ2-7, the full variable domain is GAGVSQSPSNKVTEKGKDVELRCDPISGHTALYWYRQSLGQGLEFLIYFQGNSAPDKSGLPSDRFSAERTGGSVSTLTIQRTQQEDSAVYLCASSFSSRPFYEQYFGPGTRLTVT.

V gene TRBV9 combines with J gene TRBJ1-3; D may be TRBD1 (5 bases). V gave up 2 bases and J gave up 2 bases, with 14 bases separating them. Germline V gives CDR1 SGDLS, CDR2 YYNGEE. CDR3 length equals 16 residues. The CDR3 here is CASSVGEGAPGNTIYF. CDR3 sequence (DNA): TGTGCCAGCAGCGTGGGGGAGGGCGCCCCTGGAAACACCATATATTTT. The whole variable domain, filled in from reference TRBV9 and TRBJ1-3, reads DSGVTQTPKHLITATGQRVTLRCSPRSGDLSVYWYQQSLDQGLQFLIQYYNGEERAKGNILERFSAQQFPDLHSELNLSSLELGDSALYFCASSVGEGAPGNTIYFGEGSWLTVV.

The rearrangement uses TRBV5-1 and TRBJ2-3; D not resolved. Germline assignment: CDR1 SGHRS and CDR2 YFSETQ. Trimming took off 4 bases at V and 3 bases at J, with 15 bases between the two ends. This CDR3 spans 15 amino acids. The DNA for the CDR3 is TGCGCCAGCAGCCAAGCGACAACACAAACAGATACGCAGTATTTT. The encoded protein is CASSQATTQTDTQYF.

This clonotype was observed a handful of times. The V and J genes are TRBV10-2 and TRBJ2-3; TRBD1 matches 8 bases. The germline CDR1 and CDR2 sequences are WSHSY and SAAADI. This CDR3 spans 13 amino acids. V dropped 7 bases and J dropped 8; count of bases not matched to a gene: 8. CDR3 coding DNA: TGCGCCAGCACGAGACAGGGGCGGGGTACGCAGTATTTT. It specifies CASTRQGRGTQYF.